This T cell receptor beta chain was captured by sequencing in a study of blood T cell repertoires in COVID-19 (dated by TCRdb to about 2020). About the full investigation: Collaborator samples came from the United States, Italy and Spain and covered acute and convalescent phases of COVID-19. The material from the prospective study consisted of cDNA or gDNA derived from T cells, B-cell-depleted T cells, or PBMCs. The dataset comprised deeply sampled blood TCRbeta repertoires from subjects exposed to, actively infected with, or recovered from COVID-19. The repertoires were made available in a free public database intended to serve as a resource for research on the immune response to SARS-CoV-2. The samples were drawn from two sources: the first 160 participants of the ongoing ImmuneRACE study, and about 1,300 subjects contributed by 6 global collaborators. The sample metadata nearly always contained a de-identified subject ID, COVID-19 status, age in years and sex. Where available, HLA class I and class II types were taken from metadata supplied by the sample provider and were not determined by assay-based typing.

TCRbeta CDR3 regions were amplified from genomic DNA by means of the immunoSEQ Assay, a bias-controlled multiplex PCR. Under the source paper's analysis protocol: The number of nucleated cells in each sample was estimated from the amplification of reference gene primers within the assay. To quantify the absolute abundance of each unique TCRbeta CDR3 rearrangement, sequence reads were collapsed and filtered. For each sample, productive Simpson clonality was calculated by taking the square root of Simpson's diversity index across productive rearrangements. The source is immuneACCESS, and TCRdb retained only in-frame sequences with V and J called. Part of the clones is not carried over; for the studies checked, unresolved V genes explain less than half of this, and the remainder is unexplained. Clone size and the V and J calls come from that table; the DNA yielded D and trimming. The sample yields around 300,000 clones; 90% were counted once. The top ten clones comprise roughly 1.5% of the sample.

The paper's findings and limits, for the study overall: How much clinical and demographic metadata was included differed by source and by participant, and the metadata was provided uncurated.

Participants in the prospective study were enrolled through a virtual design, were aged about 18 to 100 years, and lived in 24 United States geographic areas. In the prospective study, cohorts were assigned on the basis of participant-reported clinical history obtained from a screening survey and a study questionnaire. In the prospective study, mobile phlebotomists collected whole blood, serum and a nasopharyngeal or oropharyngeal swab from each participant. Over a roughly two-month period, participants in the prospective study had the option of providing additional blood draws and questionnaires. Prospective study blood samples were shipped either frozen or at room temperature before DNA extraction. CDR1 and CDR2 are drawn from the germline V gene: SGHTA, FQGTGA. The CDR3 starts with the cysteine, ends with the phenylalanine, and has 15 residues. Left in the record is the CDR3 DNA by itself, 45 bases read in frame from the first base. V trim: 5 bases; J trim: 9 bases; unmatched bases: 11.

For this clone: No antigen is known for it. Base qualities are not at hand, and no much larger clone is one base apart.

The sequence was collected from a woman under 30 with acute COVID-19. The rearranged segments are TRBV7-3 and TRBJ2-1; a stretch of 9 junction bases matches TRBD2. Material for sequencing was PBMCs or T cells enriched from blood (not recorded which). This receptor carries the CDR3 CASSLGGGRAGEQFF. The base sequence is TGTGCCAGCAGCCTAGGAGGCGGGAGGGCAGGTGAGCAGTTCTTC.